This TCR beta chain is from a study of CXCR3-negative and CXCR3-positive naive CD8 T cells. Study outcomes and limitations: Compared with CXCR3-negative naive cells, CXCR3-positive naive cells showed more hydrophobic TRB CDR3s. Both of the naive subsets showed about the same high diversity, but memory CD8+ cells had much less. Post-cryopreservation CXCR3 expression was partly diminished, and the bulk of assays employed fresh PBMCs.

Comment on this clonotype: What it recognizes is unknown.

UMI-tagged TRB cDNA libraries were built via 5' RACE. TCRdb reworked the 5' RACE reads into one entry per CDR3 protein, no DNA. This listing includes tens of thousands of distinct CDR3 sequences. Every subset of CD8+ T cells was sorted in triplicate at 300,000 cells each. CD45RO-CCR7+CD27+CD95- defined naive CD8+ T cells. There are 15 residues in the CDR3. This receptor was identified in a human donor in good health. Some clones in this sample may be carry-over from other donors' samples. The chain combines TRBV12-3 or TRBV12-4 with TRBJ1-2; TCRdb's D call, TRBD1, is unchecked because there is no DNA. Sequenced material: naive CXCR3+ CD8+ T cells from blood. Specified subset: CD45RO-CCR7+CD27+CD95- naive CD8+ T cells expressing CXCR3 (TNR3+). CDR3: CASRGTGGSYYGYTF.